This T cell receptor (beta chain) derives from a study of control samples from healthy donors and cancer patients. Some clones are missing from TCRdb's copy, which holds only in-frame ones; the method was immunoSEQ multiplex PCR. The repertoire has 15,000 to 20,000 clones, about 82% of them found once; the top ten carry 11%. The CDR3 is 13 amino acids. V was trimmed by 5 bases and J by 5 bases, leaving 9 bases between them. Germline lookup yields CDR1 SGHTA and CDR2 FQGTGA. Source material: PBMCs. This receptor was identified in a woman between 65 and 79 years old with colorectal cancer. The rearrangement joins TRBV7-3 to TRBJ2-2; either TRBD1 or TRBD2 may supply D (5 bases each). This CDR3 is CASSRGETGELFF. DNA of the CDR3: TGTGCCAGCAGCCGAGGGGAAACCGGGGAGCTGTTTTTT.